This T cell receptor (beta chain) was recovered during a study of read filtering for tumor transcriptome and immune sequencing. The overall study: R-ISS stage counts were roughly 8 for I, 15 to 20 for II, 7 for III.

Germline V gene data show CDR1 as MNHEY and CDR2 as SMNVEV (reference sequence). Trimming cost V 5 bases and J 2 bases; bases outside gene matches: 8. The CDR3 extends over 15 amino acids. General observations from the study: Single-read clonotypes: roughly four fifths of IR-seq clonotypes (around 3.5% of reads), around three quarters of RNA-seq clonotypes (44.6% of reads). Sorted CD138-negative bone marrow cells were not purified T cells. Without single-read clonotypes, shared clonotype proportions correlated more between IR-seq and RNA-seq.

Many counts were recorded for this clonotype. What it binds is not known. From approximately 430 ng of RNA, a library with molecular barcoded alpha/delta and beta/gamma adaptors was made. TCRdb called the reads again in MiXCR, with one record for every CDR3 protein. The repertoire consists of some 41,000 distinct CDR3 sequences, with 10% to 15% occurring once and the leading ten covering about 35%. The chain has TRBV27 and TRBJ2-7, with 8 nucleotides matching TRBD1. The receptor comes from a donor at least 40 years old with multiple myeloma. The sample taken for sequencing was a population of CD138-negative cells sorted from bone marrow. CDR3 sequence reads: CASSLGTGITYEQYF. CDR3 coding DNA: TGTGCCAGCAGTCTGGGGACAGGTATTACCTACGAGCAGTACTTC.